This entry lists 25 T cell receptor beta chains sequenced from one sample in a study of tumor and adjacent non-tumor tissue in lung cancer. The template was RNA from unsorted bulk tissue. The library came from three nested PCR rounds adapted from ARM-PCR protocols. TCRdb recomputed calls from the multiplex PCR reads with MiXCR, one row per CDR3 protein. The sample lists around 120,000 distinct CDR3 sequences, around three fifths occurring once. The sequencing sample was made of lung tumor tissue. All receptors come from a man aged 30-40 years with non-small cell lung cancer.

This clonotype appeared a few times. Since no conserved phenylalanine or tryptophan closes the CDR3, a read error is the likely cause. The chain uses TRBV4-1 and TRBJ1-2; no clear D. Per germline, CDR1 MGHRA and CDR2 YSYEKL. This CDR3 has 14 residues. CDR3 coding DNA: TGCGCCAGCAGTCAAGATCACGGTATCGGTGGCTACACCATC. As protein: CASSQDHGIGGYTI.

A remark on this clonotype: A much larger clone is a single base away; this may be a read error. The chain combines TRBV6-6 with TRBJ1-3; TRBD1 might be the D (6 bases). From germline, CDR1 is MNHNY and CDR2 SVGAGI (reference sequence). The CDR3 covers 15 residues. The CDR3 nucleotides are TGTGCCAACAGTTACGAGGGACAATCTGGAAACACCATATATTTT. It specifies CANSYEGQSGNTIYF.

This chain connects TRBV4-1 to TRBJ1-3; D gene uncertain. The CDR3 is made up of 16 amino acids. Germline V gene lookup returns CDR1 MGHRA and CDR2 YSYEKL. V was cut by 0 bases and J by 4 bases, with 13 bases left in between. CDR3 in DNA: TGCGCCAGCAGCCAAGATCGCGGGGTGCGGGGAAACACCATATATTTT. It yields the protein CASSQDRGVRGNTIYF.

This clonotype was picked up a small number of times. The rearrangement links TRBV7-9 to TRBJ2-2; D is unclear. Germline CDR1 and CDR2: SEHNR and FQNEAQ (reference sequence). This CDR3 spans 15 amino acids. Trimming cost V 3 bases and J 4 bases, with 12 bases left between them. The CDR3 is CASSLSRASTGELFF. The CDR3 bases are TGTGCCAGCAGCTTGAGCCGGGCCTCCACCGGGGAGCTGTTTTTT.

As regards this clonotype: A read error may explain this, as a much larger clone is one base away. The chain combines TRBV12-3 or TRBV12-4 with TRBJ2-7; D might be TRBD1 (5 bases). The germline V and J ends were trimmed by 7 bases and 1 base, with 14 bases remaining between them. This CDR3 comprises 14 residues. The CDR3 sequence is CASNSRAGSYEQYF. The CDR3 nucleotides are TGTGCCAGCAATTCCCGGGCAGGGTCCTACGAGCAGTACTTC.

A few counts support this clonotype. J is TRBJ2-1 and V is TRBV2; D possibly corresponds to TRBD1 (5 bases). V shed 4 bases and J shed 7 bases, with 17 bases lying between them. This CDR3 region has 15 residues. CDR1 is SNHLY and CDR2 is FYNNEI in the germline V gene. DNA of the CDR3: TGTGCCAGCAGTGTTGGCAGGGCATTAAGAAATGAGCAGTTCTTC. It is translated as CASSVGRALRNEQFF.

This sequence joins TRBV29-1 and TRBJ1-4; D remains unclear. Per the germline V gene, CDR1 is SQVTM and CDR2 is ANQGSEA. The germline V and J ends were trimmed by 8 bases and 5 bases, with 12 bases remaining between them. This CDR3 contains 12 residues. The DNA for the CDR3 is TGCAGCCTTATGGGCAGAAATGAAAAACTGTTTTTT. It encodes CSLMGRNEKLFF.

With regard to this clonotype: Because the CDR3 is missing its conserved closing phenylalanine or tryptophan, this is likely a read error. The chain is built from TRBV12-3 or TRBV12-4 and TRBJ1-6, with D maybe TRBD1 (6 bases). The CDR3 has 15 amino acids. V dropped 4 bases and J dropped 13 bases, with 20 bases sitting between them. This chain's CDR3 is CASSSTRGANLPLHY. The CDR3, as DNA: TGTGCCAGCAGTTCGACCCGGGGGGCGAATTTGCCCCTCCACTAT.

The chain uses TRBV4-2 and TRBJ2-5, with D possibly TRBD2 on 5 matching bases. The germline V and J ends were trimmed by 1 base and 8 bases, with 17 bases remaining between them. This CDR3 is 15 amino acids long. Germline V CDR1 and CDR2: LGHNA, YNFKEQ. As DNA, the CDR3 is TGTGCCAGCAGCCAAGTTTTCGCAACCGGGGAAACCCAGTACTTC. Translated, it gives CASSQVFATGETQYF.

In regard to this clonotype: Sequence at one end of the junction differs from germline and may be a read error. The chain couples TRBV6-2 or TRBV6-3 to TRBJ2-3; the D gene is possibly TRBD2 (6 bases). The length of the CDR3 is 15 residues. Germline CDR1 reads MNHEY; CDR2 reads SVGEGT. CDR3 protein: CASSPRRGRTETQYF. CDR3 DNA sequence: TGTGCCAGCAGTCCTCGGCGGGGTCGCACAGAAACGCAGTATTTT.

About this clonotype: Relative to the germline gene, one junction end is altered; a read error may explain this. The chain's CDR3 is CSASRTGQGTQYF. The CDR3 nucleotides read TGCAGTGCTTCCCGGACAGGGCAAGGGACCCAGTACTTC. The rearrangement uses TRBV20-1 and TRBJ2-5, with 8 nucleotides matching TRBD1. The CDR3 covers 13 residues. Looked up from germline, CDR1 is DFQATT and CDR2 is SNEGSKA (reference sequence).

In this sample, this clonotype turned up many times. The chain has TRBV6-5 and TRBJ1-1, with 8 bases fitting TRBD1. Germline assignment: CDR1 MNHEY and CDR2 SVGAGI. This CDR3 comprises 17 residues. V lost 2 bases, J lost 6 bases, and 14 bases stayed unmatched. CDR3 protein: CASSYPRGRGGDAEAFF. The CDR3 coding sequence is TGTGCCAGCAGTTACCCCAGGGGGCGCGGGGGTGACGCTGAAGCTTTCTTT.

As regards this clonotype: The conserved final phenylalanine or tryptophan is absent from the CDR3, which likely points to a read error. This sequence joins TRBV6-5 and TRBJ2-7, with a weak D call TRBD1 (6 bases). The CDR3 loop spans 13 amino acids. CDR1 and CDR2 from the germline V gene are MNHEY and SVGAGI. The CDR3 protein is CASCYNREYEQYS. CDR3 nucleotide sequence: TGTGCCAGCTGTTACAACAGGGAGTATGAGCAGTACTCC.

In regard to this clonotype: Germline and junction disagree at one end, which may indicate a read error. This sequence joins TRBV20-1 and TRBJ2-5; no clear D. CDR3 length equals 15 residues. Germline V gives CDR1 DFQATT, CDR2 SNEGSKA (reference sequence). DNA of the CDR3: TGCAGTGCTAGAGGAGACTGGGGATTCCATGAGACCCAGTATTTC. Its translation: CSARGDWGFHETQYF.

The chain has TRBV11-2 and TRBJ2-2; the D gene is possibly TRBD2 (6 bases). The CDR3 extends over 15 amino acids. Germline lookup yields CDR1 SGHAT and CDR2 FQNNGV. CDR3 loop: CVSSLGGARTGELFF. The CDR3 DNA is TGTGTTAGCAGCTTAGGAGGGGCGCGGACCGGGGAGCTGTTTTTT. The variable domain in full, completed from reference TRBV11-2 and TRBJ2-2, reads EAGVAQSPRYKIIEKRQSVAFWCNPISGHATLYWYQQILGQGPKLLIQFQNNGVVDDSQLPKDRFSAERLKGVDSTLKIQPAKLEDSAVYLCVSSLGGARTGELFFGEGSRLTVL.

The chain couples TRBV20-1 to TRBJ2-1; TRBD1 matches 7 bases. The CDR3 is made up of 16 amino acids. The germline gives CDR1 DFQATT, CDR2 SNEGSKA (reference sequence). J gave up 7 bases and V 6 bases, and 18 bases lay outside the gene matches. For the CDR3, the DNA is TGCAGTGCCCGCGAACCCGGGACAGCTATAGAGAATGAGCAGTTCTTC. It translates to CSAREPGTAIENEQFF.

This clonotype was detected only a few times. Written as DNA, the CDR3 is TGTGCCTGGAGTGTACTCGAGTCGGTGGCTGGCTACACCTTC. Residues: CAWSVLESVAGYTF. This chain connects TRBV30 to TRBJ1-2, with D hard to call. The germline gives CDR1 GTSNPN, CDR2 SVGIG (reference sequence). This CDR3 has 14 residues. V was clipped by 0 bases and J by 7 bases, with 15 bases between them.

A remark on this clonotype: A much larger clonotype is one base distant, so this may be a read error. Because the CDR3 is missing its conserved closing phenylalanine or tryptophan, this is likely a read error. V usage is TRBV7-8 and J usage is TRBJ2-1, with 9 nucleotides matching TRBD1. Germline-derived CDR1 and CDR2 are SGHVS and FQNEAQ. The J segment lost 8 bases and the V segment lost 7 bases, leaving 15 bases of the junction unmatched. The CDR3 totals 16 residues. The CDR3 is CASTPGGTGINDEQFL. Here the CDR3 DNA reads TGTGCCAGCACCCCAGGGGGGACAGGGATAAACGATGAGCAGTTCTTA.

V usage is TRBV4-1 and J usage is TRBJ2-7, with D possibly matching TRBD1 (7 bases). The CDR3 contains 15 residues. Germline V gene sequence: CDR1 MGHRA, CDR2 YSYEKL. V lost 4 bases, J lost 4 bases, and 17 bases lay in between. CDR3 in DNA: TGCGCCAGCAGCCTCCCCGGCGGGACAGAATACGAGCAGTACTTC. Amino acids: CASSLPGGTEYEQYF.

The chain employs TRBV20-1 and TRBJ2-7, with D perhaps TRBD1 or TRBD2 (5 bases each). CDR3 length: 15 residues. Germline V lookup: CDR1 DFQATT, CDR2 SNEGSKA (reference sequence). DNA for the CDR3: TGCAATGCAGCCGGGACCAGTGGTGGAGCCTACGAGCAGTACTTC. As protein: CNAAGTSGGAYEQYF.

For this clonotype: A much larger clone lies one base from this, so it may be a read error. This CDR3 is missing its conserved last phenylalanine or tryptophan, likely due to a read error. The CDR3 sequence: CASRPNNLYGYTL. Here the CDR3 DNA reads TGTGCCAGCAGACCAAACAACCTCTATGGCTACACCCTC. The chain couples TRBV6-2 or TRBV6-3 to TRBJ1-2, with no clear D. Germline V gives CDR1 MNHEY, CDR2 SVGEGT. The ends were cut back, 6 bases at V and 4 bases at J, with 12 bases in the middle. CDR3 length: 13 residues.

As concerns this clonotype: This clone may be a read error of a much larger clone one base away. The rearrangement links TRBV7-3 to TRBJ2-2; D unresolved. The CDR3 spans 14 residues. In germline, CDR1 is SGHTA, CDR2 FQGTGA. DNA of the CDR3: TGTGCCAGCAGCCGGACCCGCGACACCTGGGAGCTGTTTTTT. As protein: CASSRTRDTWELFF.

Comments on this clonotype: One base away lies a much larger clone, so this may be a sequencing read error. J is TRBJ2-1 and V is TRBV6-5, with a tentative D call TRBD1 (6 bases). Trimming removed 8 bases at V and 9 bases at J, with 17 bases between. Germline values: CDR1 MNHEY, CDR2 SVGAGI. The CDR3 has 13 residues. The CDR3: CASCSPVGGEQFF. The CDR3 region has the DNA TGTGCCAGCTGTTCACCCGTAGGGGGTGAGCAGTTCTTC.

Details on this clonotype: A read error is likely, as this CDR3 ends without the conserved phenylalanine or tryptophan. CDR3 amino acids: CSVVQPTQYY. The CDR3 nucleotides are TGCAGCGTTGTCCAGCCTACGCAGTATTAT. The chain recombines TRBV29-1 with TRBJ2-3; no definite D call. The CDR3 sequence is 10 residues long. V lost 4 bases and J 8 bases, leaving 7 bases between the germline ends. The germline CDR1 and CDR2 sequences are SQVTM and ANQGSEA.

Here the CDR3 reads CASSFDRYLETQYF. The DNA for the CDR3 is TGTGCCAGCAGCTTCGACAGGTACCTTGAGACCCAGTACTTC. The chain recombines TRBV11-1 with TRBJ2-5, with D possibly being TRBD1 (6 bases). The CDR3 has 14 residues. V was trimmed by 3 bases and J by 5 bases, leaving 13 bases between them. In germline, CDR1 is SGHAT, CDR2 FQDESV (reference sequence).